One sample yielded the 13 T cell receptor beta chains listed below, sequenced in a study of beta chain features in type 1 diabetes. Every isolated RNA sample was fully reverse transcribed, so sequencing captured expressed TCRB transcripts. Sequencing used immunoSEQ multiplex PCR; TCRdb keeps in-frame clones, though not all of them. The sample shows approximately 250,000 clones, approximately 25% of them seen only once. Regarding the study as a whole: Patients with Type 1 diabetes showed moderately but significantly shorter TCRB CDR3s in all four CD4+ subsets.

Their antigen targets remain unknown. Sequencing input: naive CD4+ T cells from blood. These receptors were taken from a woman aged 30 to 39 with type 1 diabetes.

The chain uses TRBV6-5 and TRBJ1-2; D is perhaps TRBD1 (6 bases). V lost 6 bases to trimming and J lost 4 bases, with 12 bases between them. The germline V gene encodes CDR1 MNHEY and CDR2 SVGAGI. The CDR3 spans 13 residues. The CDR3: CASSQRGSYGYTF. The DNA of the CDR3 is TGTGCCAGCAGCCAGAGGGGGTCCTATGGCTACACCTTC.

This clone was detected only a few times. The chain recombines TRBV5-1 with TRBJ2-2; 13 nucleotides line up with TRBD2. Per the germline V gene, CDR1 is SGHRS and CDR2 is YFSETQ. The J segment lost 4 bases and the V segment lost 3 bases, leaving 15 bases of the junction unmatched. The CDR3 has 20 residues. The CDR3 DNA follows: TGCGCCAGCAGCTCGAATGGACTAGCGGGAGTTGGGGGGAGCACCGGGGAGCTGTTTTTT. Its translation: CASSSNGLAGVGGSTGELFF.

The rearrangement joins TRBV4-1 to TRBJ1-5; 8 bases agree with TRBD1. There are 17 residues in the CDR3. Germline loops: CDR1 MGHRA, CDR2 YSYEKL. With 3 bases clipped from V and 5 bases from J, the junction kept 12 bases outside the gene matches. CDR3 in amino acids: CASSQRGDGQGDQPQHF. DNA of the CDR3: TGCGCCAGCAGCCAGAGGGGTGACGGACAGGGCGATCAGCCCCAGCATTTT.

J is TRBJ2-1 and V is TRBV9, with D unclear. The V gene lost 3 bases and the J gene lost 0 bases, with 10 bases spanning the gap. This CDR3 has 15 amino acids. The germline V gene encodes CDR1 SGDLS and CDR2 YYNGEE. CDR3 coding DNA: TGTGCCAGCAGCGGGTGGTCCAGCTCCTACAATGAGCAGTTCTTC. Translation: CASSGWSSSYNEQFF.

The chain couples TRBV6-5 to TRBJ1-2; a weak D match, TRBD1 (5 bases). Germline assignment: CDR1 MNHEY and CDR2 SVGAGI. The CDR3 runs 12 residues. The V end lost 6 bases, the J end lost 7 bases, and 12 bases lay between the germline ends. The CDR3 DNA follows: TGTGCCAGCAGCGAACAGGCGACTGGCTACACCTTC. This gives the protein CASSEQATGYTF.

The chain joins TRBV7-2 to TRBJ2-1; tentatively, D is TRBD1 (6 bases). The CDR3 spans 14 residues. V lost 0 bases to trimming and J lost 5 bases, with 8 bases between them. From germline, CDR1 is SGHTA and CDR2 FQGNSA. The CDR3 loop is CASSLASGDNEQFF. Here the CDR3 DNA reads TGTGCCAGCAGCTTAGCGTCAGGGGACAATGAGCAGTTCTTC.

The chain employs TRBV4-1 and TRBJ2-7; TRBD2 aligns across 12 bases. The CDR3 spans 18 residues. V was clipped by 4 bases and J by 0 bases; unmatched bases: 10. The germline gives CDR1 MGHRA, CDR2 YSYEKL. The CDR3, as DNA: TGCGCCAGCAGCCGAGACGGGACTAGCGGGTCGAGCTCCTACGAGCAGTACTTC. As protein: CASSRDGTSGSSSYEQYF.

In its sample, this clone was seen a few times. The rearrangement links TRBV30 to TRBJ2-5, with 16 bases fitting TRBD2. Germline V gives CDR1 GTSNPN, CDR2 SVGIG (reference sequence). This CDR3 comprises 17 residues. The V gene end was trimmed by 1 base and the J gene end by 5 bases; junction bases not matched to a gene: 7. The CDR3 here is CAWSGGTSGRVGETQYF. The CDR3 nucleotides read TGTGCCTGGAGTGGGGGGACTAGCGGGAGGGTTGGGGAGACCCAGTACTTC.

This clone was seen a handful of times. The chain combines TRBV9 with TRBJ1-1, with no clear D. V gave up 0 bases and J gave up 1 base, with 16 bases separating them. CDR1 is SGDLS, CDR2 YYNGEE, per germline. The CDR3 extends over 17 amino acids. CDR3 sequence (DNA): TGTGCCAGCAGCGTAGTCCCGGCGGGGTGGAAGAACACTGAAGCTTTCTTT. Translating it yields CASSVVPAGWKNTEAFF.

V is TRBV9 and J is TRBJ1-5; maybe TRBD1 (5 bases). This CDR3 has 15 amino acids. Trimming removed 2 bases from V and 6 bases from J, with 15 bases in between. CDR1 is SGDLS, CDR2 YYNGEE, per germline. The CDR3: CASSVLGVVGQPQHF. The CDR3 coding sequence is TGTGCCAGCAGCGTCCTAGGGGTTGTCGGTCAGCCCCAGCATTTT.

The chain joins TRBV19 to TRBJ2-7; 13 bases map to TRBD2. The CDR3 contains 17 residues. The V gene's germline CDR1 is LNHDA and CDR2 SQIVND (reference sequence). The V gene end was trimmed by 6 bases and the J gene end by 2 bases; junction bases not matched to a gene: 10. CDR3 protein: CASSDPGLAGRTYEQYF. CDR3 nucleotides: TGTGCCAGTAGCGATCCGGGACTAGCGGGACGGACCTACGAGCAGTACTTC.

The V and J genes are TRBV6-1 and TRBJ2-5; D remains unclear. Trimming took 2 bases from V and 1 from J, leaving 5 bases between them. Germline V gives CDR1 MNHNS, CDR2 SASEGT. This CDR3 spans 13 amino acids. The CDR3: CASSEWSQETQYF. The DNA of the CDR3 is TGTGCCAGCAGTGAATGGAGCCAAGAGACCCAGTACTTC.

The rearrangement joins TRBV29-1 to TRBJ2-5, with 7 bases that match TRBD2. Germline V gene data show CDR1 as SQVTM and CDR2 as ANQGSEA. The CDR3 has 13 residues. The CDR3 DNA is TGCAGTAAAATGGGAGGGGAACAAGAGACCCAGTACTTC. It is translated as CSKMGGEQETQYF.